One sample yielded the 21 T cell receptor beta chains listed below, sequenced in a study of T cell repertoires in cytomegalovirus infection. No cognate antigen is known for these TCRs. Via MiXCR, TCRdb re-called the reads, giving one row per CDR3 protein. The table lists approximately 770,000 distinct CDR3 sequences, about 27% of them singletons. The source material was cultured CD8+ T cells from PBMCs, sampled from culture after CMV antigen stimulation. Receptors were obtained from a human donor in good health (CMV status not recorded). Some clones in this sample may be carry-over from other donors' samples.

This clonotype was seen more than once but under ten times. The CDR3 is CASSLSPLGLAGGENYGYTF. CDR3 in DNA: TGTGCCAGCAGTTTATCCCCGTTGGGACTAGCGGGGGGCGAGAACTATGGCTACACCTTC. The chain is built from TRBV27 and TRBJ1-2, with D perhaps TRBD1 (6 bases). The CDR3 sequence is 20 residues long. The ends were cut back, 0 bases at V and 2 bases at J, with 25 bases in the middle. CDR1 MNHEY and CDR2 SMNVEV come from the germline V gene (reference sequence).

In its sample, this clonotype was seen a few times. J is TRBJ1-2 and V is TRBV12-3 or TRBV12-4; tentatively, D is TRBD1 (6 bases). This CDR3 contains 13 residues. V gave up 6 bases and J gave up 6 bases, with 14 bases separating them. DNA for the CDR3: TGTGCCAGCAGCACCGGGACACCAAATGGCTACACCTTC. Its protein product is CASSTGTPNGYTF.

This chain links TRBV13 with TRBJ2-7; D gene uncertain. V lost 5 bases, J lost 1 base, and 9 bases lay in between. Germline-derived CDR1 and CDR2 are PRHDT and FYEKMQ (reference sequence). This CDR3 contains 13 residues. The CDR3 nucleotides read TGTGCCAGCAGCCAAGGCATTTCCTACGAGCAGTACGTC. It yields the protein CASSQGISYEQYV.

Note on this clonotype: One base away lies a much larger clone, so this may be a sequencing read error. CDR3 sequence reads: CASSQIGLRSEAFF. CDR3 bases: TGTGCCAGCAGCCAAATAGGGCTCCGGTCTGAAGCTTTCTTT. V and J are TRBV7-8 and TRBJ1-1; D is undetermined. Between the trimmed V and J ends, which lost 5 bases and 6 bases, there was a span of 16 bases. Per germline, CDR1 SGHVS and CDR2 FQNEAQ. There are 14 residues in the CDR3.

This chain connects TRBV5-1 to TRBJ2-3; perhaps TRBD2 as D (5 bases). V shed 5 bases and J shed 5 bases, with 12 bases lying between them. This CDR3 region has 13 residues. Germline V gene sequence: CDR1 SGHRS, CDR2 YFSETQ. CDR3 DNA sequence: TGCGCCAGCAGAGTCCAGGAGGAAGATACGCAGTATTTT. Protein sequence: CASRVQEEDTQYF. Complete variable domain (other parts from reference TRBV5-1 and TRBJ2-3): KAGVTQTPRYLIKTRGQQVTLSCSPISGHRSVSWYQQTPGQGLQFLFEYFSETQRNKGNFPGRFSGRQFSNSRSEMNVSTLELGDSALYLCASRVQEEDTQYFGPGTRLTVL.

This clonotype was found a few times. This sequence joins TRBV10-3 and TRBJ2-2; TRBD2 agrees at 13 bases. Unmatched junction bases numbered 8, after V lost 10 bases and J lost 0 bases. The CDR3 contains 17 residues. Germline lookup yields CDR1 ENHRY and CDR2 SYGVKD. CDR3 DNA: TGTGCCACCCCTTCCGGGACTAGCGGGGCGAACACCGGGGAGCTGTTTTTT. Translated, it gives CATPSGTSGANTGELFF.

The gene calls are TRBV7-9 and TRBJ1-2; D gene ambiguous. The germline CDR1 and CDR2 sequences are SEHNR and FQNEAQ (reference sequence). This CDR3 has 16 amino acids. Trimming cost V 5 bases and J 1 base, with 17 bases left between them. CDR3 sequence reads: CASSQSLGGLNYGYTF. CDR3 DNA sequence: TGTGCCAGCAGCCAGAGTCTTGGAGGTCTTAACTATGGCTACACCTTC.

This clonotype was observed a few times. This chain links TRBV28 with TRBJ2-7; D is ambiguous. The V and J ends lost 6 bases and 0 bases respectively, with 9 bases between them. The CDR3 runs to 13 residues. Germline V CDR1 and CDR2: MDHEN, SYDVKM. The CDR3 DNA follows: TGTGCCAGCAGCCCGAGGAGCTCCTACGAGCAGTACGTC. It translates to CASSPRSSYEQYV.

As to this clonotype: A read error may account for a junction end that differs from germline. The chain is built from TRBV28 and TRBJ1-2; D remains ambiguous. The germline V gene encodes CDR1 MDHEN and CDR2 SYDVKM. The CDR3 is 12 amino acids. In DNA form, the CDR3 reads TGTGCCAGCAGTTTATCGTCGGCAGGCTGCACCTTC. The encoded protein is CASSLSSAGCTF.

This clonotype appeared a few times. The chain employs TRBV27 and TRBJ1-2; a weak D match, TRBD1 (5 bases). This CDR3 spans 17 amino acids. CDR1 and CDR2 (germline): MNHEY, SMNVEV (reference sequence). V was shortened by 3 bases and J by 3 bases, with 20 bases between the two germline ends. Here the CDR3 reads CASSFWGDRIAYYGYTF. CDR3 coding DNA: TGTGCCAGCAGTTTCTGGGGTGACAGAATAGCCTACTATGGCTACACCTTC.

This clonotype showed up just a few times. The chain employs TRBV27 and TRBJ1-1; D remains unclear. CDR3 length: 15 residues. CDR1 MNHEY and CDR2 SMNVEV come from the germline V gene (reference sequence). Trimming cost V 0 bases and J 5 bases, with 13 bases left between them. DNA of the CDR3: TGTGCCAGCAGTTTATCGCAGTCAGCGTGGACTGAAGCTTTCTTT. This gives the protein CASSLSQSAWTEAFF.

This chain uses TRBV27 with TRBJ1-1; D might be TRBD1 (6 bases). The V gene's germline CDR1 is MNHEY and CDR2 SMNVEV (reference sequence). Trimming shortened V by 2 bases and J by 6 bases, and 13 bases separated the two germline ends. This CDR3 is 14 amino acids long. The CDR3 here is CASSLGGAWAEAFF. In DNA, the CDR3 is TGTGCCAGCAGTTTAGGGGGCGCGTGGGCTGAAGCTTTCTTT.

In this sample, this clonotype turned up a few times. This chain uses TRBV20-1 with TRBJ2-7; 8 bases are a match to TRBD2. Per the germline V gene, CDR1 is DFQATT and CDR2 is SNEGSKA (reference sequence). V gave up 3 bases and J gave up 7 bases; unmatched junction bases: 8. The length of the CDR3 is 13 residues. The CDR3 loop is CSARPRGGWEQYV. The CDR3 coding sequence is TGCAGTGCTAGGCCCCGGGGGGGCTGGGAGCAGTACGTC.

This clonotype has a count of ten or more. The rearrangement joins TRBV4-1 to TRBJ2-2, with D unclear. Between the trimmed V and J ends, which lost 0 bases and 4 bases, there was a span of 12 bases. Germline V gene sequence: CDR1 MGHRA, CDR2 YSYEKL. The CDR3 has 16 residues. The DNA of the CDR3 is TGCGCCAGCAGCCAAGATAACCCCGGTCCCACCGGGGAGCTGTTTTTT. The encoded protein is CASSQDNPGPTGELFF.

The chain is built from TRBV2 and TRBJ2-4; D not certain. Trimming cost V 7 bases and J 9 bases, with 7 bases left between them. Germline CDR1 SNHLY, CDR2 FYNNEI. This CDR3 is built from 10 residues. This chain's CDR3 is CASKLRIQYF. CDR3 DNA: TGTGCCAGCAAACTACGCATTCAGTACTTC.

This sequence joins TRBV7-9 and TRBJ2-3, with 9 bases identical to TRBD2. CDR3 length: 16 residues. J gave up 4 bases and V 3 bases, and 8 bases lay outside the gene matches. Germline V gene data show CDR1 as SEHNR and CDR2 as FQNEAQ (reference sequence). The CDR3 loop is CASSFPQRGDADTQYF. The CDR3 DNA is TGTGCCAGCAGCTTTCCCCAGCGGGGGGACGCAGATACGCAGTATTTT.

J is TRBJ2-7 and V is TRBV7-9; D unclear. Trimming cost V 5 bases and J 3 bases, with 11 bases left between them. This CDR3 region has 13 residues. Germline CDR1 and CDR2: SEHNR and FQNEAQ (reference sequence). The CDR3 DNA reads TGTGCCAGCAGCAATTCTCTAGGCTACGAGCAGTACTTC. Its protein product is CASSNSLGYEQYF.

This chain connects TRBV27 to TRBJ1-2, with TRBD1 matching 8 bases. The trim removed 5 bases at V and 0 bases at J, leaving 5 bases unmatched. The V gene's germline CDR1 is MNHEY and CDR2 SMNVEV (reference sequence). The CDR3 is 15 residues long. This CDR3 reads CASSPDRVTNYGYTF. Here the CDR3 DNA reads TGTGCCAGCAGTCCGGACAGGGTCACTAACTATGGCTACACCTTC.

The CDR3 reads CASRPPDLLNTQYF. DNA of the CDR3: TGTGCCAGCAGACCTCCCGACTTACTGAATACGCAGTATTTT. The chain employs TRBV13 and TRBJ2-3; unclear D gene. The CDR3 has 14 residues. V lost 6 bases to trimming and J lost 7 bases, with 17 bases between them. Per germline, CDR1 PRHDT and CDR2 FYEKMQ (reference sequence).

This chain connects TRBV19 to TRBJ2-7, with D maybe TRBD1 (6 bases). CDR1 and CDR2 (germline): LNHDA, SQIVND (reference sequence). The CDR3 sequence is 15 residues long. Trimming took 3 bases from V and 3 from J, leaving 15 bases between them. The CDR3: CASSMDSPTGYEQYF. The CDR3 DNA reads TGTGCCAGTAGTATGGACAGCCCCACCGGCTACGAGCAGTACTTC.

This clonotype was seen a handful of times. The chain has TRBV6-2 or TRBV6-3 and TRBJ2-7; possible D gene TRBD1, 6 bases. V shed 2 bases and J shed 5 bases, with 13 bases lying between them. Germline-derived CDR1 and CDR2 are MNHEY and SVGEGT. The CDR3 is 14 residues long. The CDR3 DNA is TGTGCCAGCAGTTACGGTTACAGGGCTAACGAGCAGTACGTC. Protein sequence: CASSYGYRANEQYV.